Listed below are T cell receptor beta chains from one sample, sequenced in a study of T cell responses to AZD1222 COVID-19 vaccine. Generated by immunoSEQ multiplex PCR, the TCRdb table keeps only in-frame clones and is missing some. This table holds some 86,000 clones, 70% to 90% found once. This specimen was peripheral blood, taken on day 0 of AZD1222 vaccination. These receptors all stem from an adult in good health. Each CDR3 is given with its conserved first and last residue. The D gene is left open where the match is weak. Some rows have no size entry. The others give once, few or many, or a class for an expanded clone.

V gene,clone size,J gene,D gene,CDR3 DNA,CDR3 protein
TRBV5-4,NA,TRBJ2-7,NA,TGTGCCAGCAGCTTGGGGGCCTACGAGCAGTACTTC,CASSLGAYEQYF
TRBV5-4,NA,TRBJ1-1,NA,TGTGCCAGCATACTACGGACCACCAGGAGCACTGAAGCTTTCTTT,CASILRTTRSTEAFF
TRBV27,few,TRBJ2-7,TRBD1,TGTGCCAGGGAATACAGGGGGTACGAGCAGTACTTC,CAREYRGYEQYF
TRBV6-5,NA,TRBJ1-1,NA,TGTGCCAGCACCGCACAGGGTGTGAACACTGAAGCTTTCTTT,CASTAQGVNTEAFF
TRBV4-1,NA,TRBJ2-1,TRBD2,TGCGCCAGCAGCCAACCGCGACTAGCGGGAGGGGATCATGAGCAGTTCTTC,CASSQPRLAGGDHEQFF
TRBV7-2,NA,TRBJ2-1,TRBD2,TGTGCCAGCAGCTTAATTGCTAGCGGGTCTTCCTACAATGAGCAGTTCTTC,CASSLIASGSSYNEQFF
TRBV2,few,TRBJ1-5,NA,TGTGCCAGTCGTTCCCCGGGAGGGGGTAAAGGTCAGCCCCAGCATTTT,CASRSPGGGKGQPQHF
TRBV10-2,NA,TRBJ1-6,NA,TGCGCCAGCAAGAGCTCCTATAATTCACCCCTCCACTTT,CASKSSYNSPLHF
TRBV12-3/TRBV12-4,NA,TRBJ2-1,TRBD2,TGTGCCAGTGCGGGAGGGTCCTACAATGAGCAGTTCTTC,CASAGGSYNEQFF
TRBV10-1,NA,TRBJ2-1,NA,TGCGCCAGCAGTGAAAATCAGCAGTACAATGAGCAGTTCTTC,CASSENQQYNEQFF
TRBV29-1,NA,TRBJ1-1,NA,TGCAGCGTTGTACGGGGCAGAGGTGACACTGAAGCTTTCTTT,CSVVRGRGDTEAFF
TRBV21-1,NA,TRBJ1-6,NA,TGTGCCAGCAGCAAAGAAGGTGGGACTGGGGTACCCTATAATTCACCCCTCCACTTT,CASSKEGGTGVPYNSPLHF
TRBV6-2/TRBV6-3,NA,TRBJ2-7,NA,TGTGCCAGCAGTCCAGAGGGGTGGGGCTCCTACGAGCAGTACTTC,CASSPEGWGSYEQYF
TRBV4-1,NA,TRBJ1-1,NA,TGCGCCAGCAGCCAAGACCGGAGGAACACTGAAGCTTTCTTT,CASSQDRRNTEAFF
TRBV6-5,medium-sized,TRBJ1-2,NA,TGTGCCAGCAGTTTAGGAACAGGGACCGTAGGCTACACCTTC,CASSLGTGTVGYTF
TRBV19,NA,TRBJ2-3,NA,TGTGCCAGTACAATAGAGGTGGGCACAGATACGCAGTATTTT,CASTIEVGTDTQYF
TRBV6-5,NA,TRBJ1-2,NA,TGTGCCAGCAGAGCTCCGGGCCTTCTTAGGGGCTACACCTTC,CASRAPGLLRGYTF
TRBV29-1,NA,TRBJ1-1,TRBD1,TGCAGCGCCCGACAGGGCAAGAACACTGAAGCTTTCTTT,CSARQGKNTEAFF
TRBV18,NA,TRBJ2-2,NA,TGTGCCAGCTCACCGGTCGCCACCGGGGAGCTGTTTTTT,CASSPVATGELFF
TRBV24-1,NA,TRBJ1-5,NA,TGTGCCACCAGTGATTGTTGGAGCAGGAGGAATCAGCCCCAGCATTTT,CATSDCWSRRNQPQHF
TRBV6-5,NA,TRBJ1-1,TRBD1,TGTGCCAGCACCCCAAGCAGGGGGGTGACTGAAGCTTTCTTT,CASTPSRGVTEAFF
TRBV5-1,NA,TRBJ2-5,TRBD1,TGCGCCAGCAGCCAAGGACAGGGGGCCCCCCAAGAGACCCAGTACTTC,CASSQGQGAPQETQYF
TRBV30,NA,TRBJ2-2,NA,TGTGCCTGGAGAGGGGCGAACACCGGGGAGCTGTTTTTT,CAWRGANTGELFF
TRBV12-3/TRBV12-4,NA,TRBJ1-5,NA,TGTGCCAGCAGTTTGGCCTTGGGGCAGCCCCAGCATTTT,CASSLALGQPQHF
TRBV25-1,NA,TRBJ1-2,NA,TGTGCCAGCAGTGACGGGCGAGTTATTAACTATGGCTACACCTTC,CASSDGRVINYGYTF
TRBV6-5,NA,TRBJ1-1,NA,TGTGCCAGCAGTACCCGACAGACTGAAGCTTTCTTT,CASSTRQTEAFF
TRBV27,NA,TRBJ1-6,TRBD1,TGTGCCAGCAGTTTAACGACAGGGGCATATAATTCACCCCTCCACTTT,CASSLTTGAYNSPLHF
TRBV7-9,NA,TRBJ2-3,TRBD2,TGTGCCAGCAGCTTGGGCGCTAGCGGGGTCACAGATACGCAGTATTTT,CASSLGASGVTDTQYF
TRBV7-2,NA,TRBJ1-5,TRBD1,TGTGCCAGCAGCCCCGGACAGGGGAAGTATCAGCCCCAGCATTTT,CASSPGQGKYQPQHF
TRBV5-4,NA,TRBJ2-7,NA,TGTGCCAGCAGCTCGGGTACCTACGAGCAGTACTTC,CASSSGTYEQYF
TRBV6-5,NA,TRBJ2-2,NA,TGTGCCAGCAGTTCTAGTACGAACACCGGGGAGCTGTTTTTT,CASSSSTNTGELFF
TRBV30,NA,TRBJ2-1,NA,TGTGCCTGCACTCATAGGAGTAGCGTCCATGAGCAGTTCTTC,CACTHRSSVHEQFF
TRBV5-1,NA,TRBJ2-3,TRBD2,TGCGCCAGCAGCCTGGGGACTAGCGGGGGGAGAGATACGCAGTATTTT,CASSLGTSGGRDTQYF
TRBV11-3,NA,TRBJ2-3,NA,TGTGCCAGCAGCGCGTCTTGGGGCACAGATACGCAGTATTTT,CASSASWGTDTQYF
TRBV7-2,once,TRBJ2-7,TRBD2,TGTGCCAGCAGCTTACAGAGCGGGAGGGTACCTTTAGTCGAGCAGTACTTC,CASSLQSGRVPLVEQYF
TRBV5-1,NA,TRBJ2-1,NA,TGCGCCAGCAGCTTGGTGGCGGACTACTCCTACAATGAGCAGTTCTTC,CASSLVADYSYNEQFF
TRBV7-8,NA,TRBJ1-5,NA,TGTGCCAGCAGCTTAATGGCAGGGACTGGGAGTAGCAATCAGCCCCAGCATTTT,CASSLMAGTGSSNQPQHF
TRBV6-6,NA,TRBJ2-7,NA,TGTGCCAGCAGCAGGACGCTCTCCTACGAGCAGTACTTC,CASSRTLSYEQYF
TRBV19,NA,TRBJ1-3,NA,TGTGCCAGTAGTATAATGGGGGGCTCTGGAAACACCATATATTTT,CASSIMGGSGNTIYF
TRBV11-2,NA,TRBJ2-3,NA,TGTGCCAGCCGGTACACAGATACGCAGTATTTT,CASRYTDTQYF
TRBV5-1,NA,TRBJ2-7,NA,TGCGCCAGCAGGGGGACTGGTCTCTACGAGCAGTACTTC,CASRGTGLYEQYF
TRBV6-5,NA,TRBJ1-4,NA,TGTGCCAGCAGTTACTCCGGGCCTGCAACTAATGAAAAACTGTTTTTT,CASSYSGPATNEKLFF
TRBV5-5,NA,TRBJ1-2,TRBD1,TGTGCCAGCAGCTTGTTACAGGGGGCATATGGCTACACCTTC,CASSLLQGAYGYTF
TRBV3-1/TRBV3-2,NA,TRBJ2-2,NA,TGTGCCAGCAGCCAAGGGGGAAGGACCGGGGAGCTGTTTTTT,CASSQGGRTGELFF
TRBV19,NA,TRBJ1-5,NA,TGTGCCAGTAGTATAGCCGGGGGGGGCAATCAGCCCCAGCATTTT,CASSIAGGGNQPQHF
TRBV11-2,NA,TRBJ2-1,NA,TGTGCCAGCAGCTTTGGGACTGGCCCCTACAATGAGCAGTTCTTC,CASSFGTGPYNEQFF
TRBV5-1,NA,TRBJ2-5,NA,TGCGCCAGCAGCTTGGGCGGGGCCCCGGGGACCCAGTACTTC,CASSLGGAPGTQYF